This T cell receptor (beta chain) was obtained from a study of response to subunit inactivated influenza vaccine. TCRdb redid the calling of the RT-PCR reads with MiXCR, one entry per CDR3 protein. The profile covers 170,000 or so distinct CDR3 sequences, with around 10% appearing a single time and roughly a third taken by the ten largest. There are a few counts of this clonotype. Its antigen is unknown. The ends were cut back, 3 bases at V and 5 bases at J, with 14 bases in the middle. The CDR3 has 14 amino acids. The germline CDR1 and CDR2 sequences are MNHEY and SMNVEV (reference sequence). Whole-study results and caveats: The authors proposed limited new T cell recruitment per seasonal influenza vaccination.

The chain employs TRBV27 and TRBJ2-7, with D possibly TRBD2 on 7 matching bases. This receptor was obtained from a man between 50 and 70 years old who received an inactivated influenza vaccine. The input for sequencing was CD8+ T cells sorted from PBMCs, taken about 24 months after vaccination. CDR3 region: CASSFIGGAHEQYF. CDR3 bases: TGTGCCAGCAGTTTTATTGGGGGGGCCCACGAGCAGTACTTC.